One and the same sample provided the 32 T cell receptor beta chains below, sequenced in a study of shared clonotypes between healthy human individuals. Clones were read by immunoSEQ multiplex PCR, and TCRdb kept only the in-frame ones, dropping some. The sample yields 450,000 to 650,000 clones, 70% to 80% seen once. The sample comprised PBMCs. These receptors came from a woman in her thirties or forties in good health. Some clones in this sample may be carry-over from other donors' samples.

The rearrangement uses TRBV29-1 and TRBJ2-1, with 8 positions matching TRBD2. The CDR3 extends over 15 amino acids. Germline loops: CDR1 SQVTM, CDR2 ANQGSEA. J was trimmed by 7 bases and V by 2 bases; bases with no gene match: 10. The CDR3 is CSVESESGSGNEQFF. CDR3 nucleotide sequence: TGCAGCGTTGAATCAGAAAGCGGGAGCGGGAATGAGCAGTTCTTC.

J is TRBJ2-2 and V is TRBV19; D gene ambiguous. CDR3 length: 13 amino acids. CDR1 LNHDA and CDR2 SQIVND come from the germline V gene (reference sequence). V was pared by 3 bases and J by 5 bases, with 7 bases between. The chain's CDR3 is CASSIRVTGELFF. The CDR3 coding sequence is TGTGCCAGTAGTATTAGAGTAACCGGGGAGCTGTTTTTT.

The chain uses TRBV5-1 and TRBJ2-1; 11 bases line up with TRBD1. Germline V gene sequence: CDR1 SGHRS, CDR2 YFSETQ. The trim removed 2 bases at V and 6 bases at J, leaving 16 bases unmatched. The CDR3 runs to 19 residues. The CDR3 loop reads CASSLASGTGGYRGNEQFF. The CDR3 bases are TGCGCCAGCAGCTTAGCCTCCGGGACAGGGGGTTATCGCGGCAATGAGCAGTTCTTC.

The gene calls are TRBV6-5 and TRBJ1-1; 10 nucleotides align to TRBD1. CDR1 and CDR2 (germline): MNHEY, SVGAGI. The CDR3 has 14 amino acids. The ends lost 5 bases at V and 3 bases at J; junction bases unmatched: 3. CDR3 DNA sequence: TGTGCCAGCAGTCGCGGGACAGGGGACACTGAAGCTTTCTTT. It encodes CASSRGTGDTEAFF.

CDR3 nucleotides: TGTGCCAGCAGCTTAGCTGGTCAGGGGAACTATGGCTACACCTTC. Its translation: CASSLAGQGNYGYTF. V is TRBV11-2 and J is TRBJ1-2; weak D call: TRBD1 (6 bases). The CDR3 extends over 15 amino acids. Germline values: CDR1 SGHAT, CDR2 FQNNGV. The germline V and J ends were trimmed by 1 base and 2 bases, with 11 bases remaining between them.

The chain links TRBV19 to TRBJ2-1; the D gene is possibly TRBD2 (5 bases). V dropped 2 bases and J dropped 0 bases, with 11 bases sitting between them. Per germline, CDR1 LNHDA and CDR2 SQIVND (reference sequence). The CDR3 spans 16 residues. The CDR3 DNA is TGTGCCAGTAGTATAATGGCCGGGAACTCCTACAATGAGCAGTTCTTC. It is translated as CASSIMAGNSYNEQFF.

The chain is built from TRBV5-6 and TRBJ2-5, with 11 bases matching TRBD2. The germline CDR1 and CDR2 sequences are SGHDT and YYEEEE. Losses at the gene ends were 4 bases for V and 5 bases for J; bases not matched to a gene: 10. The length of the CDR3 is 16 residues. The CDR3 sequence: CASSPGLADPRETQYF. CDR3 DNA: TGTGCCAGCAGCCCGGGACTAGCGGACCCCCGGGAGACCCAGTACTTC.

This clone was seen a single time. CDR3 region: CASTSFAGGDYGYTF. The CDR3, as DNA: TGTGCCAGCACCTCGTTTGCCGGGGGAGATTATGGCTACACCTTC. The chain couples TRBV28 to TRBJ1-2, with D possibly being TRBD1 (5 bases). CDR3 length: 15 residues. Per germline, CDR1 MDHEN and CDR2 SYDVKM. Trimming removed 7 bases at V and 5 bases at J, with 20 bases between.

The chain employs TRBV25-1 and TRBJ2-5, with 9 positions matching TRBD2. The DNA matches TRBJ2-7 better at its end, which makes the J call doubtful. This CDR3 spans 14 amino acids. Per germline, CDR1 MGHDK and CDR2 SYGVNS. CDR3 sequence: CASSGAGGLYEQYF. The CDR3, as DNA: TGTGCCAGCAGTGGAGCGGGAGGACTCTACGAGCAGTACTTC.

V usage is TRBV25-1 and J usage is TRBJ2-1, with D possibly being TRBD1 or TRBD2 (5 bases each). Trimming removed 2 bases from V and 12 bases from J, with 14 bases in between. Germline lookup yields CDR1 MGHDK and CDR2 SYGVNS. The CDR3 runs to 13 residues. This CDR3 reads CASSEHPGRRQFF. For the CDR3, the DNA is TGTGCCAGCAGTGAACACCCGGGACGTAGGCAGTTCTTC.

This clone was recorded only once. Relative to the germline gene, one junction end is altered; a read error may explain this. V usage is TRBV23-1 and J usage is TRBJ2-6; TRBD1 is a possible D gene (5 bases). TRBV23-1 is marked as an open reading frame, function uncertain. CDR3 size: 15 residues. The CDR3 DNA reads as TGTGCCAGCAGCCCCCTAGGGGTCGGGGCCAACGTCCTGACTTTC. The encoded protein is CASSPLGVGANVLTF.

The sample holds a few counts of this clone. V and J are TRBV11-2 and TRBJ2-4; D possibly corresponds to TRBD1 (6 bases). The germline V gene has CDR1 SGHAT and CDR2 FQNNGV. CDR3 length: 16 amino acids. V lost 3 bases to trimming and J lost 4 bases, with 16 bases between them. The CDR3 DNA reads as TGTGCCAGCAGCTTCGCAACCGGACAGAGTAAAAACATTCAGTACTTC. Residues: CASSFATGQSKNIQYF.

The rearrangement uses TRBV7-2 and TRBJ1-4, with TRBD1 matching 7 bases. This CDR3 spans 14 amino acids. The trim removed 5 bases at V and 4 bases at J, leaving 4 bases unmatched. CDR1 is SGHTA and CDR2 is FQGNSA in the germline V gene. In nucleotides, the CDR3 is TGTGCCAGCAGCCTCACAGGGGATAATGAAAAACTGTTTTTT. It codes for CASSLTGDNEKLFF.

The CDR3 here is CASSQGGTRTYEQYF. In nucleotides, the CDR3 is TGTGCCAGCAGCCAAGGAGGGACACGGACCTACGAGCAGTACTTC. The chain uses TRBV4-2 and TRBJ2-7; TRBD1 might be the D (6 bases). Trimming cost V 1 base and J 2 bases, with 12 bases left between them. Germline V lookup: CDR1 LGHNA, CDR2 YNFKEQ. The CDR3 extends over 15 amino acids.

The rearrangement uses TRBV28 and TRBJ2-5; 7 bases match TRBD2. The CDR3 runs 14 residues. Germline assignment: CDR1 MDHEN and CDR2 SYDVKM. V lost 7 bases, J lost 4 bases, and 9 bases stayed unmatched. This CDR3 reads CASNQAGRVETQYF. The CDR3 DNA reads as TGTGCCAGCAACCAAGCGGGAAGGGTAGAGACCCAGTACTTC.

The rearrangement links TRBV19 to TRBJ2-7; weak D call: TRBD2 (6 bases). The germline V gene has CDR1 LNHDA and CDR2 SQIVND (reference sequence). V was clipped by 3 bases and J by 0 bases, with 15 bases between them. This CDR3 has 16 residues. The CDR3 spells CASSISSGSHSYEQYF. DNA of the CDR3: TGTGCCAGTAGTATCAGCTCCGGGAGCCACTCCTACGAGCAGTACTTC.

CDR3 coding DNA: TGTGCCAGCAGCTTCTTCCAGGGCTATAATTCACCCCTCCACTTT. This encodes CASSFFQGYNSPLHF. The rearrangement uses TRBV5-6 and TRBJ1-6; a possible D gene is TRBD1 (5 bases). From germline, CDR1 is SGHDT and CDR2 YYEEEE. CDR3 length: 15 amino acids. Trimming removed 2 bases from V and 3 bases from J, with 9 bases in between.

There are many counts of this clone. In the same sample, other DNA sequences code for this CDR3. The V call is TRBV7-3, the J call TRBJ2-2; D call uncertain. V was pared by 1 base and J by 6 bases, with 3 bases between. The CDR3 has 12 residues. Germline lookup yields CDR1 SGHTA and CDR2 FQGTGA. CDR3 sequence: CASSLRPGELFF. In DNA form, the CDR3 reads TGTGCCAGCAGCTTAAGGCCCGGGGAGCTGTTTTTT.

The CDR3 DNA sequence: TGTGCCAGCAGCTTAGGGACTAGCGGCCACGGGACAGATACGCAGTATTTT. Its translation is CASSLGTSGHGTDTQYF. The rearrangement joins TRBV7-9 to TRBJ2-3; 10 nucleotides line up with TRBD2. Germline-derived CDR1 and CDR2 are SEHNR and FQNEAQ (reference sequence). The CDR3 has 17 residues. V dropped 1 base and J dropped 3; count of bases not matched to a gene: 7.

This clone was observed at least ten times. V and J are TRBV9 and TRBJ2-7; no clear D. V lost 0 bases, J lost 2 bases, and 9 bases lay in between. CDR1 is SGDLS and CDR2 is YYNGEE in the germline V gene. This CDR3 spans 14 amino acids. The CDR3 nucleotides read TGTGCCAGCAGCGTAGACGACAAAGCCTACGAGCAGTACTTC. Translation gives CASSVDDKAYEQYF.

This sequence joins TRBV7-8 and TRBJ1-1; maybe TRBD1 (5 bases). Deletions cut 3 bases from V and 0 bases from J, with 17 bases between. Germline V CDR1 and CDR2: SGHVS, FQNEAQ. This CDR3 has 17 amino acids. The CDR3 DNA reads TGTGCCAGCAGCTTCCATCCCCGGGGGGGATTGAACACTGAAGCTTTCTTT. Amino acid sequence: CASSFHPRGGLNTEAFF. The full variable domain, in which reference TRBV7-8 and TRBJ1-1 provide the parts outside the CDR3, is GAGVSQSPRYKVAKRGQDVALRCDPISGHVSLFWYQQALGQGPEFLTYFQNEAQLDKSGLPSDRFFAERPEGSVSTLKIQRTQQEDSAVYLCASSFHPRGGLNTEAFFGQGTRLTVV.

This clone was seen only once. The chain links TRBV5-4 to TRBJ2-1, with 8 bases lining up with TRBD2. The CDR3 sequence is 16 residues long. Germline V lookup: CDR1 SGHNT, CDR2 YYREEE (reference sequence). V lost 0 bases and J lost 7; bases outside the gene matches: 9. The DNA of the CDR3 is TGTGCCAGCAGCTTGGGTGCGGGAGGACTTTTGAATGAGCAGTTCTTC. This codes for CASSLGAGGLLNEQFF. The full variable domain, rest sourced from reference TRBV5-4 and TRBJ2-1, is ETGVTQSPTHLIKTRGQQVTLRCSSQSGHNTVSWYQQALGQGPQFIFQYYREEENGRGNFPPRFSGLQFPNYSSELNVNALELDDSALYLCASSLGAGGLLNEQFFGPGTRLTVL.

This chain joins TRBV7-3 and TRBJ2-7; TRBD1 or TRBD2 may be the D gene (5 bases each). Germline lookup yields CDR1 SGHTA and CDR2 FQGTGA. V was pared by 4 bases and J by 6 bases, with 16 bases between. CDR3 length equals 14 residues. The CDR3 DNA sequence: TGTGCCAGCAGCTCCGGGTCTGGGGGAGCCGAGCAGTACTTC. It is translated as CASSSGSGGAEQYF.

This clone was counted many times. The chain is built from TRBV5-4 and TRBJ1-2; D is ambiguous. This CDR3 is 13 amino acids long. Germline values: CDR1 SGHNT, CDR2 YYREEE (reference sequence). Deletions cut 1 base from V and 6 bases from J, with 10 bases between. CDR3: CASSLLLGNGYTF. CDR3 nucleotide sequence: TGTGCCAGCAGCTTGCTTCTGGGGAATGGCTACACCTTC.

The CDR3 spells CASSREQVANEQFF. The CDR3 nucleotides read TGTGCCAGCTCCCGGGAACAGGTCGCCAATGAGCAGTTCTTC. This chain connects TRBV18 to TRBJ2-1; D assignment may be TRBD1 or TRBD2 (5 bases each). CDR1 KGHSH and CDR2 LQKENI come from the germline V gene. The CDR3 runs to 14 residues. V was cut by 6 bases and J by 6 bases, with 15 bases left in between.

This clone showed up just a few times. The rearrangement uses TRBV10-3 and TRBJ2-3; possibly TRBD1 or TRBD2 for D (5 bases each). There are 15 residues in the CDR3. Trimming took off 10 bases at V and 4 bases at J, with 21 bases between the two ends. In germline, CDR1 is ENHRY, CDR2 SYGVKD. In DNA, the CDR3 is TGTGCCACAGACACCGGGACCCAAGGGGCAGATACGCAGTATTTT. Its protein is CATDTGTQGADTQYF.

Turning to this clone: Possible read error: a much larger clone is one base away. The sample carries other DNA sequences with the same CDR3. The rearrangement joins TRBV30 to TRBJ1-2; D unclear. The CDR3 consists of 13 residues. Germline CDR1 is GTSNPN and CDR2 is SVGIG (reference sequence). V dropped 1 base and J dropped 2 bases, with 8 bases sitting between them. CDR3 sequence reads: CAWSGPANYGYTF. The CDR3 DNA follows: TGTGCCTGGAGTGGTCCGGCAAACTATGGCTACACCTTC.

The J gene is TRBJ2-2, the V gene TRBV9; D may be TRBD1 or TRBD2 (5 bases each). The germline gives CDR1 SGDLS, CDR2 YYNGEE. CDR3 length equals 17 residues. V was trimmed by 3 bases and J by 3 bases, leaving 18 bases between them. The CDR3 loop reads CASSDPPWMGDTGELFF. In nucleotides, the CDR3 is TGTGCCAGCAGCGATCCCCCCTGGATGGGGGACACCGGGGAGCTGTTTTTT.

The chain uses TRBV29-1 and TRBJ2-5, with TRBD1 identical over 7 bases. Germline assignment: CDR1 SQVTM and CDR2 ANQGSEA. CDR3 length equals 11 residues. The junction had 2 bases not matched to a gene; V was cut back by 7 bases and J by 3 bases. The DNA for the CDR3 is TGCAGCGGGGGGACAGAAGAGACCCAGTACTTC. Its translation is CSGGTEETQYF.

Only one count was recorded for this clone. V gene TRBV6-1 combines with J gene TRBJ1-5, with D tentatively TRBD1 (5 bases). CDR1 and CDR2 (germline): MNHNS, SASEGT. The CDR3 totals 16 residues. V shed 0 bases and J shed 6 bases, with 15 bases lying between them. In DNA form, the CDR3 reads TGTGCCAGCAGTGAAGCGGGAAGGGGACGGTCTCAGCCCCAGCATTTT. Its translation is CASSEAGRGRSQPQHF.

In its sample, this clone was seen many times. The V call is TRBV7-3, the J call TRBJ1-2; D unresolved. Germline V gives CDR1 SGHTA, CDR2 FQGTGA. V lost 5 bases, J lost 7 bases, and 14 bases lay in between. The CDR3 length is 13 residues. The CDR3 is CASSPTREGGYTF. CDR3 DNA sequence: TGTGCCAGCAGCCCGACAAGGGAGGGTGGCTACACCTTC.

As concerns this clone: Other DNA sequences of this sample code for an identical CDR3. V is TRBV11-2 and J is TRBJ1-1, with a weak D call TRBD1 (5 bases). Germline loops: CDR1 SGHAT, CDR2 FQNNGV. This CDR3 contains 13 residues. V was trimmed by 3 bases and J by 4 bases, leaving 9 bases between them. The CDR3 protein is CASSFGGGTEAFF. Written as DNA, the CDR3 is TGTGCCAGCAGCTTCGGGGGAGGCACTGAAGCTTTCTTT.